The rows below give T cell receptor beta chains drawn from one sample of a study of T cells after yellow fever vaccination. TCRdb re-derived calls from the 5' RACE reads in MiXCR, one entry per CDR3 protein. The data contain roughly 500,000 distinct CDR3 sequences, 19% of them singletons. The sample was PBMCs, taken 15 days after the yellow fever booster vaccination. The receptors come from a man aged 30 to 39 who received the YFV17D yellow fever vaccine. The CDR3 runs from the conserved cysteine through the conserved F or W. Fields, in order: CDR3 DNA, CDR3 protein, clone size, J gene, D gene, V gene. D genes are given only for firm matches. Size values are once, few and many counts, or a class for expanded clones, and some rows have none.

CDR3nt: TGTGCCAGCAGCTCAACTTGGGGAGAGACCCAGTACTTC
CDR3aa: CASSSTWGETQYF
abundance: .
j_gene: TRBJ2-5
d_gene: .
v_gene: TRBV7-2

CDR3nt: TGCAGTGCCGAGTGGCGGGGTAACTACGAGCAGTACTTC
CDR3aa: CSAEWRGNYEQYF
abundance: .
j_gene: TRBJ2-7
d_gene: .
v_gene: TRBV20-1

CDR3nt: TGCAGTGCTAGAGCTTACCGGGACCTTTACAATGAGCAGTTCTTC
CDR3aa: CSARAYRDLYNEQFF
abundance: few
j_gene: TRBJ2-1
d_gene: .
v_gene: TRBV20-1

CDR3nt: TGCGCCAGCAGCTTAGGTAGTAGGATCACTGAAGCTTTCTTT
CDR3aa: CASSLGSRITEAFF
abundance: few
j_gene: TRBJ1-1
d_gene: .
v_gene: TRBV5-1

CDR3nt: TGTGCCAGCAGCTTAGCGGGGACACATCAAGAGACCCAGTACTTC
CDR3aa: CASSLAGTHQETQYF
abundance: .
j_gene: TRBJ2-5
d_gene: .
v_gene: TRBV7-9

CDR3nt: TGCAGTGCTAGGGCCCGGACAGTTTATAATTCACCCCTCCACTTT
CDR3aa: CSARARTVYNSPLHF
abundance: .
j_gene: TRBJ1-6
d_gene: .
v_gene: TRBV20-1

CDR3nt: TGCGCCAGCGGTAGGGCTCTTGGAGACAATGAGCAGTTCTTC
CDR3aa: CASGRALGDNEQFF
abundance: .
j_gene: TRBJ2-1
d_gene: .
v_gene: TRBV5-1

CDR3nt: TGCAGCGTCCGACAGCCTAACTCCTACGAGCAGTACTTC
CDR3aa: CSVRQPNSYEQYF
abundance: .
j_gene: TRBJ2-7
d_gene: .
v_gene: TRBV29-1

CDR3nt: TGTGCCAGCAGCCCTCAAGTGAACACTGAAGCTTTCTTT
CDR3aa: CASSPQVNTEAFF
abundance: many
j_gene: TRBJ1-1
d_gene: .
v_gene: TRBV6-1

CDR3nt: TGTGCCTGGAGTGTCGGGATGACAGATACGCAGTATTTT
CDR3aa: CAWSVGMTDTQYF
abundance: once
j_gene: TRBJ2-3
d_gene: .
v_gene: TRBV30

CDR3nt: TGCGCCAGCAGCTTTTGGGGGGAAGCCAATCAGCCCCAGCATTTT
CDR3aa: CASSFWGEANQPQHF
abundance: .
j_gene: TRBJ1-5
d_gene: .
v_gene: TRBV5-1

CDR3nt: TGCAGTGCTAGCCCAGTGGGCGGCTACACCTTC
CDR3aa: CSASPVGGYTF
abundance: .
j_gene: TRBJ1-2
d_gene: .
v_gene: TRBV20-1

CDR3nt: TGTGCCAGCAGCTCCAATAAAAATACGCAGTATTTT
CDR3aa: CASSSNKNTQYF
abundance: .
j_gene: TRBJ2-3
d_gene: .
v_gene: TRBV7-2

CDR3nt: TGTGCCAGCAGCTTCGGACTAGCGGGAGGGAATACGCAGTATTTT
CDR3aa: CASSFGLAGGNTQYF
abundance: .
j_gene: TRBJ2-3
d_gene: TRBD2
v_gene: TRBV7-2

CDR3nt: TGTGCCAGCAGTTTACCCAGGGTAGGGCAGCCCCAGCATTTT
CDR3aa: CASSLPRVGQPQHF
abundance: .
j_gene: TRBJ1-5
d_gene: .
v_gene: TRBV28

CDR3nt: TGTGCCAGCAGCCAACGGGAGGGCCGCGGCGAGCAGTACTTC
CDR3aa: CASSQREGRGEQYF
abundance: .
j_gene: TRBJ2-7
d_gene: TRBD2
v_gene: TRBV7-2

CDR3nt: TGTGCCAGCAGTTTTGGTCAGGGACATGAGCAGTTCTTC
CDR3aa: CASSFGQGHEQFF
abundance: few
j_gene: TRBJ2-1
d_gene: .
v_gene: TRBV12-3/TRBV12-4

CDR3nt: TGTGCCACCAGTGAATCCGGGACAGGCGGGCTGTTTTTT
CDR3aa: CATSESGTGGLFF
abundance: .
j_gene: TRBJ2-2
d_gene: TRBD1
v_gene: TRBV24-1

CDR3nt: TGTGCCACCGCAGCTCCTGCGAGACTAGCGGGACGTCCGGACAATGAGCAGTTCTTC
CDR3aa: CATAAPARLAGRPDNEQFF
abundance: .
j_gene: TRBJ2-1
d_gene: TRBD2
v_gene: TRBV15

CDR3nt: TGCGCCAGCAGCTTGTCTGGGACAGGGCTGGCTGAAGCTTTCTTT
CDR3aa: CASSLSGTGLAEAFF
abundance: few
j_gene: TRBJ1-1
d_gene: TRBD1
v_gene: TRBV5-1

CDR3nt: TGCAGTGCTCGGCGAAACCGGGTCGGGAGGACCAATGAGCAGTTCTTC
CDR3aa: CSARRNRVGRTNEQFF
abundance: few
j_gene: TRBJ2-1
d_gene: TRBD2
v_gene: TRBV20-1

CDR3nt: TGTACCTTCAGTTTCCAGTCTCTAGCGGGAGTGACAGATACGCAGTATTTT
CDR3aa: CTFSFQSLAGVTDTQYF
abundance: .
j_gene: TRBJ2-3
d_gene: TRBD2
v_gene: TRBV2

CDR3nt: TGTGCCAGCAGTTCCCGGGGGAGGGTTGGGGCCAACGTCCTGACTTTC
CDR3aa: CASSSRGRVGANVLTF
abundance: few
j_gene: TRBJ2-6
d_gene: TRBD2
v_gene: TRBV2

CDR3nt: TGCAGTGCAAGGGGACAGTACAATGAGCAGTTCTTC
CDR3aa: CSARGQYNEQFF
abundance: .
j_gene: TRBJ2-1
d_gene: TRBD1
v_gene: TRBV20-1

CDR3nt: TGCAGTGCTAGGAGCAGACAGGCAACTAATGAAAAACTGTTTTTT
CDR3aa: CSARSRQATNEKLFF
abundance: few
j_gene: TRBJ1-4
d_gene: .
v_gene: TRBV20-1

CDR3nt: TGTGCCAGCTCACGACAACTCTGGCCCAGCGGGAAGACAACAGATACGCAGTATTTT
CDR3aa: CASSRQLWPSGKTTDTQYF
abundance: .
j_gene: TRBJ2-3
d_gene: TRBD2
v_gene: TRBV18

CDR3nt: TGTGCCAGCAGCTTCGCGCTAGCGGCCTACAATGAGCAGTTCTTC
CDR3aa: CASSFALAAYNEQFF
abundance: .
j_gene: TRBJ2-1
d_gene: TRBD2
v_gene: TRBV7-2

CDR3nt: TGTGCCAGCAGCTTAGCCCGCAGAAGCACAGATACGCAGTATTTT
CDR3aa: CASSLARRSTDTQYF
abundance: few
j_gene: TRBJ2-3
d_gene: .
v_gene: TRBV7-2

CDR3nt: TGCAGTGCTAGAAAGGAGTGGGCCGGGGAGCTGTTTTTT
CDR3aa: CSARKEWAGELFF
abundance: few
j_gene: TRBJ2-2
d_gene: .
v_gene: TRBV20-1

CDR3nt: TGTGCCAGCAGTTTTGGGGGAGGACAGAGCGGCTATGGCTACACCTTC
CDR3aa: CASSFGGGQSGYGYTF
abundance: .
j_gene: TRBJ1-2
d_gene: .
v_gene: TRBV28

CDR3nt: TGTGCCAGCAGCTTTGGACAGCATGAAGCTTTCTTT
CDR3aa: CASSFGQHEAFF
abundance: .
j_gene: TRBJ1-1
d_gene: .
v_gene: TRBV7-9

CDR3nt: TGTGCCAGCAGTTTATCCCAAGTGCAAGATACGCAGTATTTT
CDR3aa: CASSLSQVQDTQYF
abundance: .
j_gene: TRBJ2-3
d_gene: .
v_gene: TRBV28

CDR3nt: TGTGCCAGCAGTTACTCGGGCGGGAGTTCAAATACGCAGTATTTT
CDR3aa: CASSYSGGSSNTQYF
abundance: few
j_gene: TRBJ2-3
d_gene: TRBD2
v_gene: TRBV6-5

CDR3nt: TGTGCCACCAGCGGATGGACGGGGACGTCAGATACGCAGTATTTT
CDR3aa: CATSGWTGTSDTQYF
abundance: few
j_gene: TRBJ2-3
d_gene: .
v_gene: TRBV15

CDR3nt: TGCAGTGCTAGAGAAAAGGGAACTAGCCTCACAGATACGCAGTATTTT
CDR3aa: CSAREKGTSLTDTQYF
abundance: few
j_gene: TRBJ2-3
d_gene: .
v_gene: TRBV20-1

CDR3nt: TGTGCCAGCAGCCAAGGAAGCACCTACGAGCAGTACTTC
CDR3aa: CASSQGSTYEQYF
abundance: .
j_gene: TRBJ2-7
d_gene: .
v_gene: TRBV3-1

CDR3nt: TGTGCCAGCAGCCGACCGGGACAGGGCGCGGAGCAGTACTTC
CDR3aa: CASSRPGQGAEQYF
abundance: .
j_gene: TRBJ2-7
d_gene: TRBD1
v_gene: TRBV5-4

CDR3nt: TGCAGTGCTAGAGATTGGGGACGGGGCTTGGAGACCCAGTACTTC
CDR3aa: CSARDWGRGLETQYF
abundance: .
j_gene: TRBJ2-5
d_gene: .
v_gene: TRBV20-1

CDR3nt: TGCAGTGCTATTCCGACTAGCGTCTACGAGCAGTACTTC
CDR3aa: CSAIPTSVYEQYF
abundance: few
j_gene: TRBJ2-7
d_gene: TRBD2
v_gene: TRBV20-1

CDR3nt: TGTGCCAGCAGACTAGCGGGAGGTTATGAGGGTGAGCAGTTCTTC
CDR3aa: CASRLAGGYEGEQFF
abundance: .
j_gene: TRBJ2-1
d_gene: TRBD2
v_gene: TRBV11-2

CDR3nt: TGTGCCAGCAGTTTACCCCTCGCCCGGGACACCACCCCCTACGAGCAGTACTTC
CDR3aa: CASSLPLARDTTPYEQYF
abundance: .
j_gene: TRBJ2-7
d_gene: .
v_gene: TRBV28